The T cell receptor beta chain under discussion was sequenced for a study of beta chain features in type 1 diabetes. Sequenced material consisted of expressed TCRB transcripts (all of the isolated RNA was reverse transcribed). Assay: immunoSEQ multiplex PCR; the TCRdb copy retains only in-frame clones and omits some. The top ten hold 1.4% of the sample, which has some 52,000 clones, under 50% seen once. V lost 6 bases to trimming and J lost 4 bases, with 10 bases between them. CDR3 size: 13 residues. Germline loops: CDR1 MNHEY, CDR2 SVGAGI. To note about this clone: What it binds is unknown.

Study-wide results and limits: In all four CD4+ subsets, TCRB CDR3 length was significantly, moderately reduced in type 1 diabetes.

This chain joins TRBV6-5 and TRBJ2-4, with D perhaps TRBD1 (6 bases). The sequenced sample was Tregs from blood. The receptor's source is a man aged 30-40 years with type 1 diabetes. For the CDR3, the DNA is TGTGCCAGCAGGAGGACAGTAAAAAACATTCAGTACTTC. Translating gives CASRRTVKNIQYF.